This T cell receptor beta chain was sequenced in a study of response to subunit inactivated influenza vaccine. Broader study findings: Authors suggested seasonal influenza vaccinations each recruit few new T cells.

The CDR3 totals 13 residues. Between the trimmed V and J ends, which lost 6 bases and 6 bases, there was a span of 12 bases. This clonotype was observed many times. Its antigen is still unknown. TCRdb passed the RT-PCR reads through MiXCR, listing each CDR3 protein once. The data show 650,000 to 850,000 distinct CDR3 sequences, approximately 15% seen once. The sequencing here drew on PBMCs from blood, taken approximately 15 days before vaccination. V usage is TRBV12-3 or TRBV12-4 and J usage is TRBJ2-1, with D uncertain. The source of this sequence is a man aged 50 to 60 who received an inactivated influenza vaccine. In DNA form, the CDR3 reads TGTGCCAGCAGCCAAGGAATGGGCAATGAGCAGTTCTTC. Translating it yields CASSQGMGNEQFF.